Shown below are 20 T cell receptor beta chains from a single sample sequenced in a study of cytomegalovirus exposure and HLA in healthy donors. It was with 60 Vbeta and 13 Jbeta primers that the PCR ran. Clones were read by immunoSEQ multiplex PCR, and TCRdb kept only the in-frame ones, dropping some. The table shows 130,000 to 150,000 clones, with 78% occurring only once. The sequencing input was PBMCs. The receptors here all came from a female donor in good health and CMV-seronegative.

V gene TRBV28 combines with J gene TRBJ1-1, with D hard to call. Looked up from germline, CDR1 is MDHEN and CDR2 is SYDVKM. V shed 3 bases and J shed 11 bases, with 10 bases lying between them. CDR3 length: 11 amino acids. The CDR3 nucleotides are TGTGCCAGCAGTTTTAAGGCCGGGGCTTTCTTT. Translation gives CASSFKAGAFF. The full variable domain, completed using reference TRBV28 and TRBJ1-1, is DVKVTQSSRYLVKRTGEKVFLECVQDMDHENMFWYRQDPGLGLRLIYFSYDVKMKEKGDIPEGYSVSREKKERFSLILESASTNQTSMYLCASSFKAGAFFGQGTRLTVV.

The V call is TRBV7-3, the J call TRBJ2-3; the match to TRBD2 covers 10 bases. The germline V gene encodes CDR1 SGHTA and CDR2 FQGTGA. The length of the CDR3 is 14 residues. V was pared by 5 bases and J by 5 bases, with 4 bases of the junction left unmatched. The CDR3: CASSPAGGQDTQYF. The CDR3, as DNA: TGTGCCAGCAGCCCAGCGGGGGGGCAAGATACGCAGTATTTT.

V and J are TRBV7-9 and TRBJ1-5, with 7 bases lining up with TRBD1. CDR3 length: 15 amino acids. The V gene end was trimmed by 2 bases and the J gene end by 4 bases; junction bases not matched to a gene: 5. Per the germline V gene, CDR1 is SEHNR and CDR2 is FQNEAQ (reference sequence). The CDR3 is CASSLRGQPNQPQHF. The CDR3 nucleotides are TGTGCCAGCAGCTTACGGGGACAGCCAAATCAGCCCCAGCATTTT.

This clone was seen once. The V call is TRBV28, the J call TRBJ2-1, with TRBD2 matching 7 bases. The CDR3 is made up of 19 amino acids. Per the germline V gene, CDR1 is MDHEN and CDR2 is SYDVKM. V trimming: 6 bases; J trimming: 0 bases; junction bases outside the gene matches: 17. CDR3 DNA: TGTGCCAGCAGCCCTCAGGCGGGAGCCCCCTCCGGCTCCTACAATGAGCAGTTCTTC. Its translation: CASSPQAGAPSGSYNEQFF.

This clone appeared a few times. Germline and junction disagree at one end, which may indicate a read error. V and J are TRBV6-5 and TRBJ1-1; D remains unclear. The CDR3 runs to 15 residues. CDR1 and CDR2 (germline): MNHEY, SVGAGI. CDR3 sequence: CASSYHAGLNAEAFF. CDR3 DNA: TGTGCCAGCAGTTACCACGCAGGCCTGAACGCTGAAGCTTTCTTT.

V gene TRBV5-4 combines with J gene TRBJ1-6, with D unresolved. Deletions cut 4 bases from V and 6 bases from J, with 20 bases between. The length of the CDR3 is 17 residues. Germline CDR1 reads SGHNT; CDR2 reads YYREEE (reference sequence). CDR3: CASSLAGPSFANSPLHF. The CDR3 DNA is TGTGCCAGCAGCCTGGCGGGTCCCTCTTTCGCTAATTCACCCCTCCACTTT.

The rearrangement joins TRBV15 to TRBJ2-3, with TRBD2 identical over 12 bases. V dropped 2 bases and J dropped 6; count of bases not matched to a gene: 9. CDR1 is LNHNV and CDR2 is YYDKDF in the germline V gene (reference sequence). The CDR3 contains 17 residues. CDR3 in DNA: TGTGCCACCAGCAGATTTGGGCTAGCGGGAGGGACCGATACGCAGTATTTT. Translating gives CATSRFGLAGGTDTQYF.

The chain is built from TRBV14 and TRBJ1-2; no clear D gene. This CDR3 has 14 residues. V was trimmed by 3 bases and J by 6 bases, leaving 14 bases between them. CDR1 SGHDN and CDR2 FVKESK come from the germline V gene. The CDR3 is CASSQTPEGDGYTF. The CDR3 DNA reads TGTGCCAGCAGCCAGACCCCCGAGGGAGATGGCTACACCTTC.

V is TRBV5-1 and J is TRBJ2-1; TRBD2 agrees at 7 bases. The CDR3 totals 15 residues. V lost 1 base to trimming and J lost 6 bases; unmatched junction nucleotides: 7. From germline, CDR1 is SGHRS and CDR2 YFSETQ. CDR3 sequence reads: CASSLWRGRGNEQFF. Written as DNA, the CDR3 is TGCGCCAGCAGCTTGTGGCGCGGGAGAGGCAATGAGCAGTTCTTC.

This clone was counted between two and nine times. The rearrangement links TRBV5-4 to TRBJ1-2; 7 positions match TRBD1. The length of the CDR3 is 15 residues. Germline V gene lookup returns CDR1 SGHNT and CDR2 YYREEE (reference sequence). The J segment lost 4 bases and the V segment lost 4 bases, leaving 10 bases of the junction unmatched. CDR3 region: CASSKNTGVGYGYTF. The CDR3 nucleotides are TGTGCCAGCAGCAAGAATACAGGGGTAGGCTATGGCTACACCTTC.

The chain is built from TRBV19 and TRBJ2-1, with TRBD2 matching 9 bases. Germline loops: CDR1 LNHDA, CDR2 SQIVND (reference sequence). V trimming: 5 bases; J trimming: 2 bases; junction bases outside the gene matches: 4. This CDR3 spans 15 amino acids. This CDR3 is CASSFGLAPYNEQFF. As DNA, the CDR3 is TGTGCCAGTAGTTTTGGACTAGCGCCCTACAATGAGCAGTTCTTC.

This chain uses TRBV11-1 with TRBJ1-5; D is unresolved. V dropped 4 bases and J dropped 6 bases, with 7 bases sitting between them. CDR3 length equals 12 residues. The germline V gene has CDR1 SGHAT and CDR2 FQDESV (reference sequence). CDR3 in amino acids: CASSSGSQPQHF. The CDR3 DNA sequence: TGTGCCAGCAGCTCGGGATCTCAGCCCCAGCATTTT.

The chain is built from TRBV20-1 and TRBJ1-2; D may be TRBD1 (6 bases). From germline, CDR1 is DFQATT and CDR2 SNEGSKA (reference sequence). The V end lost 6 bases, the J end lost 12 bases, and 17 bases lay between the germline ends. This CDR3 spans 11 amino acids. In DNA form, the CDR3 reads TGCAGTGCCTCTCTCCACAGGGCCCACACCTTC. Its protein is CSASLHRAHTF.

This clone was observed a single time. At one boundary the junction diverges from the germline segment, which might be a read error. The genes are TRBV7-2 and TRBJ1-2; D unclear. Per the germline V gene, CDR1 is SGHTA and CDR2 is FQGNSA. The CDR3 is 14 residues long. The CDR3 region is CASSLDRVNDGYPF. For the CDR3, the DNA is TGTGCCAGCAGCTTAGACCGGGTTAACGACGGCTACCCCTTC.

V is TRBV5-1 and J is TRBJ2-5; TRBD2 aligns across 13 bases. The J call may be mistaken, given a closer DNA end match to TRBJ2-7. CDR3 length equals 16 residues. CDR1 and CDR2 from the germline V gene are SGHRS and YFSETQ. The CDR3 DNA reads TGCGCCAGCAGCTTCCGGACTAGCGGGAGAGAGGACGAGCAGTACTTC. It specifies CASSFRTSGREDEQYF.

The chain employs TRBV30 and TRBJ1-5; D is perhaps TRBD1 (6 bases). CDR1 is GTSNPN and CDR2 is SVGIG in the germline V gene (reference sequence). V was clipped by 1 base and J by 3 bases, with 13 bases between them. This CDR3 is built from 15 residues. The CDR3: CAWSAGQTDNQPQHF. The CDR3 DNA reads as TGTGCCTGGAGTGCGGGACAAACTGACAATCAGCCCCAGCATTTT. Full variable domain (outside the CDR3, taken from reference TRBV30 and TRBJ1-5): SQTIHQWPATLVQPVGSPLSLECTVEGTSNPNLYWYRQAAGRGLQLLFYSVGIGQISSEVPQNLSASRPQDRQFILSSKKLLLSDSGFYLCAWSAGQTDNQPQHFGDGTRLSIL.

The chain employs TRBV5-1 and TRBJ2-1; 12 bases align to TRBD2. CDR3 length equals 14 residues. Germline values: CDR1 SGHRS, CDR2 YFSETQ. With V trimmed by 4 bases and J by 8 bases, 4 bases remained unmatched. The CDR3 region has the DNA TGCGCCAGCAGCCTAGCGGGGGGGGTCTATGAGCAGTTCTTC. Its protein product is CASSLAGGVYEQFF.

This rearrangement joins TRBV7-2 to TRBJ1-1; D ambiguous. CDR1 and CDR2 (germline): SGHTA, FQGNSA. The CDR3 has 16 residues. The V end lost 0 bases, the J end lost 0 bases, and 11 bases lay between the germline ends. CDR3 residues: CASSLAVSLMNTEAFF. The CDR3 nucleotides read TGTGCCAGCAGCTTAGCAGTCTCCCTAATGAACACTGAAGCTTTCTTT.

J is TRBJ2-1 and V is TRBV30; tentative D call: TRBD2 (5 bases). V gave up 4 bases and J gave up 3 bases, with 16 bases separating them. Per the germline V gene, CDR1 is GTSNPN and CDR2 is SVGIG (reference sequence). The CDR3 length is 15 residues. The CDR3 DNA reads TGTGCCTGGATACGGACTCATCCCCTCTACAATGAGCAGTTCTTC. Amino acids: CAWIRTHPLYNEQFF.

The J gene is TRBJ1-2, the V gene TRBV7-2; 7 positions match TRBD1. The CDR3 extends over 15 amino acids. Germline V gives CDR1 SGHTA, CDR2 FQGNSA. The trim removed 5 bases at V and 0 bases at J, leaving 6 bases unmatched. CDR3 bases: TGTGCCAGCAGCCCCAACAGGGGATCTAACTATGGCTACACCTTC. Translated, it gives CASSPNRGSNYGYTF.